Presented here are 25 T cell receptor beta chains from one specimen sequenced in a study of regulatory T cells in long-lasting Graves disease (dated by TCRdb to about 2021). The library was prepared using multiplex PCR. The sample was run on an Illumina HiSeq 4000. CDR3 regions were amplified by Arm-PCR with iRepertoire HTBI primers to construct TCR beta libraries. TCRdb's own reprocessing of the public reads used fastp at Q25 and MiXCR and kept productive beta chains. Under each unique CDR3 protein, matching rows form one entry showing the most common genes and DNA. The table for this sample lists 350,000 to 400,000 distinct CDR3 sequences; 15% to 20% of them were counted only once. Of the sample, over 20% is held by the ten largest clones. The intended sense of this specimen's time point label: newly diagnosed GD, antithyroid drugs for less than 3 months. For both TCR sequencing and RNA sequencing, RNA was extracted from PBMCs using TRIzol.

The same data also contributed to another study, on T cells in Graves' hyperthyroidism and ophthalmopathy.

The input for sequencing was peripheral blood mononuclear cells (PBMCs), taken at new diagnosis, from a patient treated with antithyroid drugs. These receptors all come from a woman between 18 and 30 years old with Graves disease. Donor details come from another sample of the same person, matched by shared clones.

V and J are TRBV6-1 and TRBJ1-1, with D perhaps matching TRBD1 (5 bases). Germline lookup yields CDR1 MNHNS and CDR2 SASEGT. The V end lost 6 bases, the J end lost 4 bases, and 12 bases lay between the germline ends. The CDR3 contains 13 residues. Written as DNA, the CDR3 is TGTGCCAGCAGGGGGGGGTCTATCACTGAAGCTTTCTTT. Its protein product is CASRGGSITEAFF.

V is TRBV12-3 or TRBV12-4 and J is TRBJ1-1; 9 bases fit TRBD1. CDR3 length: 14 residues. With V trimmed by 4 bases and J by 5 bases, 5 bases remained unmatched. CDR3 in amino acids: CASSSRDRVTEAFF. The DNA of the CDR3 is TGTGCCAGCAGTTCCCGGGACAGGGTTACTGAAGCTTTCTTT.

This clonotype was counted at least ten times. The chain links TRBV18 to TRBJ1-2; D is unclear. Looked up from germline, CDR1 is KGHSH and CDR2 is LQKENI. The CDR3 loop spans 17 amino acids. V was trimmed by 1 base and J by 0 bases, leaving 15 bases between them. The CDR3 coding sequence is TGTGCCAGCTCACCACGGGCCGAACGGACCCCTAACTATGGCTACACCTTC. Its translation: CASSPRAERTPNYGYTF.

This clonotype was picked up many times. The gene calls are TRBV5-1 and TRBJ2-1; D is undetermined. Germline CDR1 and CDR2: SGHRS and YFSETQ. The CDR3 loop spans 14 amino acids. V was pared by 5 bases and J by 5 bases, with 14 bases between. The CDR3 bases are TGCGCCAGCAGACGGCCAGATACTAACAATGAGCAGTTCTTC. This codes for CASRRPDTNNEQFF.

The chain combines TRBV28 with TRBJ2-3; D possibly corresponds to TRBD1 (6 bases). V was shortened by 3 bases and J by 3 bases, with 13 bases between the two germline ends. The CDR3 totals 15 residues. The V gene's germline CDR1 is MDHEN and CDR2 SYDVKM. The CDR3 DNA reads TGTGCCAGCAGTTTCCCAGGGGTAGTTACAGATACGCAGTATTTT. Translation: CASSFPGVVTDTQYF.

This clonotype was detected a few times. The chain recombines TRBV20-1 with TRBJ1-2, with 7 positions matching TRBD1. This CDR3 is built from 12 residues. The germline V gene encodes CDR1 DFQATT and CDR2 SNEGSKA (reference sequence). The CDR3 loop reads CLPRGHREGYTF. DNA for the CDR3: TGCCTTCCGAGGGGGCACCGGGAGGGCTACACCTTC.

This clonotype was seen repeatedly, ten times or more. J is TRBJ2-3 and V is TRBV18; 8 positions match TRBD2. CDR1 KGHSH and CDR2 LQKENI come from the germline V gene. The CDR3 spans 20 residues. V trimming: 6 bases; J trimming: 0 bases; junction bases outside the gene matches: 20. CDR3 DNA sequence: TGTGCCAGCTCGCCCAACGGCGGTAGCGGGACCCTCCCTAGCACAGATACGCAGTATTTT. This encodes CASSPNGGSGTLPSTDTQYF.

About this clonotype itself: A read error is possible here, since a much larger clone lies one base away. The chain employs TRBV30 and TRBJ2-3, with 11 bases aligning to TRBD2. Trimming at V came to 0 bases and at J to 4 bases, leaving 3 bases not matched to a gene. The CDR3 runs to 15 residues. The germline V gene has CDR1 GTSNPN and CDR2 SVGIG (reference sequence). The CDR3 is CAWSVLSGGADTQYF. The CDR3 DNA is TGTGCCTGGAGTGTACTTAGCGGGGGGGCAGATACGCAGTATTTT.

This clonotype showed up many times. The gene calls are TRBV3-1 and TRBJ2-7; 10 bases are a match to TRBD1. CDR1 LGHDT and CDR2 YNNKEL come from the germline V gene (reference sequence). The CDR3 contains 15 residues. V lost 0 bases to trimming and J lost 7 bases; unmatched junction nucleotides: 6. This CDR3 reads CASSQDQGQGREQYF. The DNA of the CDR3 is TGTGCCAGCAGCCAAGATCAGGGACAGGGGCGTGAGCAGTACTTC.

A note on this clonotype: It differs at one base from a far larger clone, so likely a read error. V usage is TRBV18 and J usage is TRBJ2-5; the D is unclear. The J call may not be correct, given that the DNA end is closer to TRBJ2-1. The CDR3 has 13 amino acids. Per the germline V gene, CDR1 is KGHSH and CDR2 is LQKENI. The CDR3 coding sequence is TGTACCAGCTCACCCGTCGGAAACAATGAGCAGTTCTTC. Protein sequence: CTSSPVGNNEQFF.

This clonotype occurred many times. The J gene is TRBJ2-7, the V gene TRBV20-1; 12 bases fit TRBD2. J was trimmed by 7 bases and V by 4 bases; bases with no gene match: 11. The CDR3 extends over 15 amino acids. CDR1 is DFQATT, CDR2 SNEGSKA, per germline (reference sequence). DNA of the CDR3: TGCAGTGCTATCGCGGGACTAGCGGGCCCCGGGGAGCAGTACTTC. This gives the protein CSAIAGLAGPGEQYF.

This clonotype was picked up many times. This could be a read error, since a much larger clone is one nucleotide away. The V call is TRBV7-2, the J call TRBJ1-2, with 8 bases that match TRBD1. CDR3 length: 13 amino acids. Germline V gene data show CDR1 as SGHTA and CDR2 as FQGNSA. The trim removed 3 bases at V and 4 bases at J, leaving 1 base unmatched. DNA of the CDR3: TGTGCCAGCAGCTTCACAGGGGGCTATGGCTACACCTTC. Amino acid sequence: CASSFTGGYGYTF.

The sample holds many counts of this clonotype. V and J are TRBV28 and TRBJ2-2; D is perhaps TRBD1 (6 bases). This CDR3 contains 16 residues. V was pared by 3 bases and J by 3 bases, with 14 bases between. In germline, CDR1 is MDHEN, CDR2 SYDVKM. The CDR3 protein is CASSFHRERYTGELFF. The CDR3 DNA is TGTGCCAGCAGTTTCCACAGGGAGAGATACACCGGGGAGCTGTTTTTT.

The V call is TRBV3-1, the J call TRBJ1-5; 9 bases agree with TRBD1. The ends lost 4 bases at V and 7 bases at J; junction bases unmatched: 8. CDR1 LGHDT and CDR2 YNNKEL come from the germline V gene (reference sequence). The CDR3 length is 15 residues. The CDR3 bases are TGTGCCAGCAGCCCTAAAGGGACAGGGAGCCAGCCCCAGCATTTT. The encoded protein is CASSPKGTGSQPQHF.

This clonotype was recorded many times. The chain combines TRBV27 with TRBJ2-5; TRBD2 matches at 10 bases. Germline V lookup: CDR1 MNHEY, CDR2 SMNVEV (reference sequence). After removal of 4 bases from V and 5 bases from J, the junction contained 10 bases not matched to a gene. The CDR3 loop spans 16 amino acids. The CDR3 loop is CASSWSGRALGETQYF. CDR3 sequence (DNA): TGTGCCAGCAGTTGGAGCGGGAGGGCCCTCGGGGAGACCCAGTACTTC.

Worth noting for this clonotype: This sequence is one base from a far larger clone and is likely a read error. The chain is built from TRBV6-2 or TRBV6-3 and TRBJ2-3; D remains ambiguous. The CDR3 loop spans 14 amino acids. Per the germline V gene, CDR1 is MNHEY and CDR2 is SVGEGT. V lost 5 bases and J 1 base, leaving 10 bases between the germline ends. The CDR3, as DNA: TGTGCCAGCAGTGACGACGTTGGCACAGATACGCAGTATTTT. It translates to CASSDDVGTDTQYF.

This clonotype was seen repeatedly, ten times or more. The chain couples TRBV2 to TRBJ2-2; D is perhaps TRBD1 (6 bases). Germline V gives CDR1 SNHLY, CDR2 FYNNEI. CDR3 length: 15 residues. V shed 6 bases and J shed 7 bases, with 18 bases lying between them. CDR3 coding DNA: TGTGCCAGCAGAGACGTGGACAGTTCAAACGGGGAGCTGTTTTTT. Translating gives CASRDVDSSNGELFF.

This clonotype was counted ten times or more. V is TRBV5-1 and J is TRBJ2-7, with TRBD2 identical over 9 bases. The trim removed 0 bases at V and 0 bases at J, leaving 7 bases unmatched. Germline CDR1 reads SGHRS; CDR2 reads YFSETQ. The CDR3 runs 17 residues. The CDR3 here is CASSLGASGTYSYEQYF. CDR3 DNA sequence: TGCGCCAGCAGCTTGGGGGCTAGCGGGACATACTCCTACGAGCAGTACTTC.

This clonotype was counted at least ten times. This sequence joins TRBV28 and TRBJ2-5; weak D call: TRBD2 (6 bases). V lost 6 bases to trimming and J lost 1 base, with 9 bases between them. Germline CDR1 MDHEN, CDR2 SYDVKM. The CDR3 sequence is 13 residues long. The DNA for the CDR3 is TGTGCCAGCAGGGAGGGGCCCCAAGAGACCCAGTACTTC. This codes for CASREGPQETQYF.

This clonotype was recorded a few times. The rearrangement uses TRBV5-1 and TRBJ2-1; maybe TRBD1 (6 bases). This CDR3 region has 22 residues. Germline-derived CDR1 and CDR2 are SGHRS and YFSETQ. The V gene lost 1 base and the J gene lost 0 bases, with 29 bases spanning the gap. DNA for the CDR3: TGCGCCAGCAGCTTGCCGCGTTCCCGGACAGAGTCCTATGAAAGCTCCTACAATGAGCAGTTCTTC. Protein sequence: CASSLPRSRTESYESSYNEQFF.

The sample holds many counts of this clonotype. This CDR3 is CAWSLWGVFTDTQYF. In DNA form, the CDR3 reads TGTGCCTGGAGTTTATGGGGCGTGTTCACAGATACGCAGTATTTT. The chain combines TRBV30 with TRBJ2-3, with D possibly matching TRBD1 (5 bases). This CDR3 has 15 amino acids. Germline CDR1 is GTSNPN and CDR2 is SVGIG (reference sequence). Trimming left V 2 bases short and J 2 bases short, with 14 bases between.

This clonotype was detected only a few times. V usage is TRBV29-1 and J usage is TRBJ2-2; the match to TRBD2 covers 12 bases. J gave up 4 bases and V 8 bases, and 11 bases lay outside the gene matches. Germline assignment: CDR1 SQVTM and CDR2 ANQGSEA. This CDR3 comprises 16 residues. The CDR3, as DNA: TGCAGCACCTGGACTAGCGGGGCCTCGAGCACCGGGGAGCTGTTTTTT. This codes for CSTWTSGASSTGELFF.

This clonotype was observed many times. This chain uses TRBV6-2 or TRBV6-3 with TRBJ2-6; a weak D match, TRBD1 (5 bases). The V end was cut by 4 bases, the J end by 4 bases, with 17 bases between. The CDR3 extends over 17 amino acids. Germline V gene lookup returns CDR1 MNHEY and CDR2 SVGEGT. The DNA for the CDR3 is TGTGCCAGCAGTTTTGCCCCACAGGTACCCGGGGCCAACGTCCTGACTTTC. Translation gives CASSFAPQVPGANVLTF.

The count of this clonotype is one. It may be a read error: a sequence one base away is much more abundant. As the CDR3 is not closed by the conserved phenylalanine or tryptophan, this likely results from a read error. The chain uses TRBV6-2 or TRBV6-3 and TRBJ1-6, with D possibly matching TRBD1 (6 bases). The CDR3 totals 15 residues. Trimming shortened V by 0 bases and J by 7 bases, and 10 bases separated the two germline ends. CDR1 is MNHEY and CDR2 is SVGEGT in the germline V gene. DNA for the CDR3: TGTGCCAGCAGTTACTCCGGGACAACCAATTCACCCCTCCACTCT. Its translation is CASSYSGTTNSPLHS.

This clonotype was picked up many times. This chain connects TRBV27 to TRBJ1-6, with 7 bases identical to TRBD1. The CDR3 is made up of 14 amino acids. Germline-derived CDR1 and CDR2 are MNHEY and SMNVEV (reference sequence). V was pared by 3 bases and J by 11 bases, with 7 bases of the junction left unmatched. CDR3 coding DNA: TGTGCCAGCAGTTTGAAGCGACAGGGAGCACCCCTCCACTTT. Its translation is CASSLKRQGAPLHF.